The subject of this entry is one TCR beta chain. Its antigen is unidentified. This sample was taken from a study of post-analysis software for immune sequencing data. Carried by the TCR beta cDNA libraries were unique molecular identifiers. TCRdb used MiXCR to reprocess the PCR reads, holding one entry per CDR3 protein. The sample yields hundreds of thousands of distinct CDR3 sequences, approximately 59% seen once. The length of the CDR3 is 14 residues. V shed 0 bases and J shed 8 bases, with 14 bases lying between them. Germline V CDR1 and CDR2: DFQATT, SNEGSKA (reference sequence). General observations from the study: TRBV5-6, TRBV5-1 and TRBV20-1 were among a handful of TRBV segments more frequent in patients than controls. A significant reduction in normalized Chao1 diversity was observed in multiple sclerosis patients versus controls.

This rearrangement joins TRBV20-1 to TRBJ1-5; TRBD1 is a possible D gene (6 bases). The sample comprised blood. The clonotype originates from a girl aged 2 to 9 with multiple sclerosis. CDR3 region: CSARDGGASEPQHF. The CDR3, as DNA: TGCAGTGCTAGAGATGGGGGGGCCAGCGAGCCCCAGCATTTT.